The clone carrying this TCR beta chain was seen a handful of times. The antigen is undetermined. Not enrolled were patients with uncontrolled infection, other autoimmune disease, pregnancy or lactation. The sample is drawn from a study of T cells in Graves' hyperthyroidism and ophthalmopathy. Overall study findings and caveats: A model built on 13 V-J features separated ophthalmopathy from stable hyperthyroidism. Blood also showed most of the thyroid clonotypes that were expanded above 0.001.

The CDR3 length is 14 residues. V was pared by 3 bases and J by 2 bases, with 8 bases between. The germline CDR1 and CDR2 sequences are MNHEY and SMNVEV (reference sequence). Amplified regions were TCR beta CDR3 sequences from RNA transcripts. The primer set for the first-round RT-PCR of the TCR CDR3 was HTBI. MiXCR, run by TCRdb on the multiplex PCR reads, gives a single entry per CDR3 protein. Of roughly 500,000 distinct CDR3 sequences listed, over 45% were seen once; the top ten hold about 45%. This clonotype originated in an adult woman with Graves' disease, either hyperthyroidism or ophthalmopathy (not recorded which). Sequencing was done on a sample of peripheral blood or thyroid tissue (not recorded which). The genes are TRBV27 and TRBJ1-5; D is undetermined. The chain's CDR3 is CASSLTSGNQPQHF. CDR3 coding DNA: TGTGCCAGCAGTTTGACCTCGGGCAATCAGCCCCAGCATTTT.